A selection of T cell receptor beta chains follows, all from one sample in a study of blood T cell repertoires in COVID-19. Data came from immunoSEQ multiplex PCR; TCRdb stores just in-frame clones and leaves some out. This sample carries approximately 69,000 clones, around 80% of them seen once, and the ten largest clones take about an eighth. Source material: peripheral blood. All receptors come from a man in his fifties with COVID-19, enrolled during active disease. Each CDR3 is given with its conserved first and last residue. A D gene is named only where the DNA matches it firmly.

CDR3 protein	D gene	V gene	J gene
CASSLVQGDRYGYTF	.	TRBV11-1	TRBJ1-2
CASSRTDRGRGYEQYF	TRBD1	TRBV4-1	TRBJ2-7
CASSLGGRPLHF	.	TRBV5-6	TRBJ1-6
CASSRTGGNEQFF	TRBD1	TRBV18	TRBJ2-1
CSVGDRAVNTIYF	TRBD1	TRBV29-1	TRBJ1-3
CASSRIKGDTQYF	.	TRBV7-9	TRBJ2-3
CASSLGQGFGQNYEQYF	.	TRBV5-1	TRBJ2-7
CASSLGQAIGEQFF	.	TRBV5-1	TRBJ2-1
CASAEAENQPQHF	.	TRBV12-3/TRBV12-4	TRBJ1-5
CASMRWGGSPITDTQYF	.	TRBV19	TRBJ2-3
CASSQDASRRETQYF	.	TRBV4-1	TRBJ2-5
CATSRASGGRGDTQYF	TRBD2	TRBV15	TRBJ2-3
CASSSTGTGNTIYF	.	TRBV11-1	TRBJ1-3
CASSFRTGSGAFF	.	TRBV19	TRBJ1-1
CASSLTVSGNTIYF	.	TRBV7-6	TRBJ1-3
CASTPGVDTQYF	.	TRBV6-5	TRBJ2-3
CASSLLEPGLFGNSPLHF	.	TRBV6-6	TRBJ1-6
CASRGTLNEAFF	.	TRBV5-1	TRBJ1-1
CASSELPGVEKLFF	.	TRBV6-1	TRBJ1-4
CASSPQGYGYTF	TRBD1	TRBV7-9	TRBJ1-2
CASSYGPEAFF	.	TRBV6-2/TRBV6-3	TRBJ1-1
CASSVEVIQGARTGELFF	TRBD1	TRBV7-6	TRBJ2-2
CASSLWGNDYEQYF	.	TRBV19	TRBJ2-7
CASSTTDTATDTQYF	.	TRBV6-4	TRBJ2-3
CASSDGTSGADTQYF	TRBD2	TRBV6-1	TRBJ2-3
CASSLLTGAVTDTQYF	TRBD1	TRBV11-3	TRBJ2-3
CAWSRVAKNIQYF	.	TRBV30	TRBJ2-4
CASSDSRVSSGNTIYF	.	TRBV6-1	TRBJ1-3
CASSTGQGAQYF	TRBD1	TRBV19	TRBJ2-7
CSVEGVQPGTEAFF	.	TRBV29-1	TRBJ1-1
CATSRDRGVTEAFF	.	TRBV15	TRBJ1-1
CASSQGFHRDNNEQFF	.	TRBV14	TRBJ2-1
CASSKPGHNTYEQYF	.	TRBV6-5	TRBJ2-7
CASSLYGTGSILYNEQFF	TRBD1	TRBV27	TRBJ2-1
CASSNQRGARNEQFF	TRBD2	TRBV6-5	TRBJ2-1
CASSQLRAGGNTDTQYF	.	TRBV4-3	TRBJ2-3
CASSLAPGSGNEKLFF	.	TRBV5-1	TRBJ1-4
CASSSLYGYTF	.	TRBV7-9	TRBJ1-2
CASTSGQEPEKLFF	.	TRBV6-5	TRBJ1-4
CASRGGGFYNEQFF	.	TRBV2	TRBJ2-1
CASSLLSGGLTDTQYF	TRBD2	TRBV11-2	TRBJ2-3
CASSQGPPGEQYF	.	TRBV4-1	TRBJ2-7
CASSQQGGGELFF	.	TRBV3-1/TRBV3-2	TRBJ2-2
CASSQVHSSTDTQYF	.	TRBV4-1	TRBJ2-3
CASTYTTGSGELFF	.	TRBV6-5	TRBJ2-2
CASSVGQGGETQYF	TRBD1	TRBV5-1	TRBJ2-5
CASSLGRGLSYEQYF	TRBD2	TRBV5-4	TRBJ2-7
CASSHSGGAETQYF	TRBD2	TRBV3-1/TRBV3-2	TRBJ2-5
CASRRTVQAGANYGYTF	.	TRBV4-1	TRBJ1-2
CATSDPGTGGTGELFF	TRBD1	TRBV24-1	TRBJ2-2
CASSLTEYGYTF	.	TRBV5-5	TRBJ1-2
CASSWGQGRYNEQFF	TRBD1	TRBV4-1	TRBJ2-1
CASSYSIFGGGGNTEAFF	.	TRBV6-2/TRBV6-3	TRBJ1-1
CASSFPGTGIGELFF	TRBD1	TRBV6-5	TRBJ2-2
CASSYSKWASGNTIYF	.	TRBV6-5	TRBJ1-3